This entry concerns a single T cell receptor (beta chain). Its matching antigen is unknown. Reprocessing the 5' RACE reads, TCRdb reports a single entry for every CDR3 protein and omits DNA. The sample is made up of under 500,000 distinct CDR3 sequences, and the top ten hold 7.3% of it. This entry is derived from a study of T cells expressing NK-cell markers. Notes on the study in general: The study found dominant NKG2C+ clonotypes at roughly 1.0-7.5% of CD8+ T cells in six donors.

Material for sequencing was blood T cells: a sorted CD56 or NKG2C T cell subset, CD4+ or CD8+ T cells, or bulk PBMC T cells (not recorded which). This sequence was found in a woman between 18 and 70 years old in good health.

The CDR3 spells CASSFSGFNTEAFF. The rearrangement joins TRBV12-3 or TRBV12-4 to TRBJ1-1; the TCRdb D gene call, TRBD1, has no DNA to confirm it. CDR3 length: 14 residues.